The 10 T cell receptor beta chains listed next were all sequenced from one sample in a study of blood T cell repertoires in COVID-19. TCRdb keeps only in-frame clones here, not all; method: immunoSEQ multiplex PCR. The sample consists of roughly 83,000 clones, more than 75% of them appearing once. Sequences were obtained from peripheral blood. These receptors all stem from an elderly man with active or convalescent COVID-19.

V usage is TRBV29-1 and J usage is TRBJ2-1, with TRBD1 matching 10 bases. V shed 6 bases and J 9 bases; nucleotides not matched to a gene: 11. Germline assignment: CDR1 SQVTM and CDR2 ANQGSEA. The CDR3 is 14 residues long. CDR3 sequence (DNA): TGCAGCGTGGCCGGGACAGGGGCAACTGGTGAGCAGTTCTTC. Protein: CSVAGTGATGEQFF.

This rearrangement joins TRBV5-4 to TRBJ2-3, with 11 bases aligning to TRBD2. This CDR3 comprises 15 residues. The germline V gene has CDR1 SGHNT and CDR2 YYREEE (reference sequence). Unmatched junction bases numbered 11, after V lost 7 bases and J lost 7 bases. The CDR3 reads CASGDSGGAVNTQYF. CDR3 in DNA: TGTGCCAGCGGTGATAGCGGGGGGGCCGTAAATACGCAGTATTTT.

The rearrangement links TRBV9 to TRBJ2-3; no firm D call. The germline V gene encodes CDR1 SGDLS and CDR2 YYNGEE. Between the trimmed V and J ends, which lost 0 bases and 1 base, there was a span of 6 bases. The CDR3 is 14 amino acids. In DNA, the CDR3 is TGTGCCAGCAGCGTAGCTCCTGGCACAGATACGCAGTATTTT. Translating gives CASSVAPGTDTQYF.

The chain recombines TRBV21-1 with TRBJ2-1; the table names TRBD1, a call not compared with the DNA. TRBV21-1 is noted as a pseudogene. The CDR3 contains 16 residues. This CDR3 is CASSPHWGLTYNEQFF. The CDR3 coding sequence is TGTGCCAGCAGCCCCCATTGGGGCCTTACCTACAATGAGCAGTTCTTC.

This chain joins TRBV2 and TRBJ1-5; 12 positions match TRBD1. With V trimmed by 5 bases and J by 2 bases, 13 bases remained unmatched. Per germline, CDR1 SNHLY and CDR2 FYNNEI. CDR3 length: 19 residues. The CDR3: CASSPRPGQGAYGNQPQHF. CDR3 sequence (DNA): TGTGCCAGCAGTCCGCGCCCGGGACAGGGGGCATATGGCAATCAGCCCCAGCATTTT.

The V gene is TRBV3-1 (or the pseudogene TRBV3-2), the J gene TRBJ1-4; weak D call: TRBD1 (5 bases). Deletions cut 5 bases from V and 2 bases from J, with 12 bases between. The CDR3 is 15 residues long. CDR1 and CDR2 (germline): LGHDT, YNNKEL (reference sequence). CDR3 amino acids: CASSSRQFTNEKLFF. DNA for the CDR3: TGTGCCAGCAGCTCCCGACAGTTTACTAATGAAAAACTGTTTTTT.

V gene TRBV28 combines with J gene TRBJ1-5; D not certain. V lost 7 bases to trimming and J lost 0 bases, with 19 bases between them. CDR1 and CDR2 (germline): MDHEN, SYDVKM. The CDR3 has 17 amino acids. The CDR3 DNA reads TGTGCCAGCACCACCCGCGGGAGCAGCTATAGCAATCAGCCCCAGCATTTT. This translates into CASTTRGSSYSNQPQHF.

V usage is TRBV6-5 and J usage is TRBJ2-5, with a tentative D call TRBD1 (6 bases). In germline, CDR1 is MNHEY, CDR2 SVGAGI. The CDR3 sequence is 13 residues long. The V end lost 5 bases, the J end lost 1 base, and 8 bases lay between the germline ends. The CDR3 spells CASSTGTQETQYF. In nucleotides, the CDR3 is TGTGCCAGCAGTACAGGGACCCAAGAGACCCAGTACTTC.

The chain carries TRBV4-1 and TRBJ1-3; the D is unclear. V was shortened by 4 bases and J by 0 bases, with 10 bases between the two germline ends. Germline assignment: CDR1 MGHRA and CDR2 YSYEKL. The CDR3 spans 15 residues. CDR3 loop: CASSLAASSGNTIYF. The CDR3 coding sequence is TGCGCCAGCAGCCTAGCTGCCAGCTCTGGAAACACCATATATTTT.

The rearrangement joins TRBV5-6 to TRBJ1-2; possibly TRBD1 for D (5 bases). The CDR3 sequence is 14 residues long. Germline values: CDR1 SGHDT, CDR2 YYEEEE. Between the trimmed V and J ends, which lost 0 bases and 2 bases, there was a span of 8 bases. The CDR3: CASSLGQRNYGYTF. The CDR3 region has the DNA TGTGCCAGCAGCTTGGGACAGAGGAACTATGGCTACACCTTC.